The T cell receptor beta chain under discussion was sequenced for a study of T cells after posttransplantation cyclophosphamide (dated by TCRdb to 2015 to 2016). Turning to the overall study: T cell repertoire reconstitution was tracked by TRB sequencing after myeloablative bone marrow transplantation in which posttransplantation cyclophosphamide was used as GVHD prophylaxis. Antigen receptor sequencing covered samples from 30 to 45 PTCy-treated patients and fewer than 20 of their related bone marrow donors. TRB sequencing was performed on blood from all 35 or so PTCy patients with 1-year posttransplant specimens. Up to 3 additional blood samples from 2 to 5.2 years after transplant were also TRB-sequenced in 3 patients, as was pretransplant blood from several patients. Because TRA and TRB clonality were tightly correlated in 9 samples, subsequent TCR analyses were focused on TRB only. Public TRB sequences were compared against a database of over 3,600 sequences linked to responses to pathogens, tumor antigens, self-antigens and alloantigens.

The germline V gene supplies CDR1 SNHLY and CDR2 FYNNEI. The CDR3 numbers 11 residues from cysteine through phenylalanine. Of all the DNA, just the CDR3 is kept, 33 bases in frame from base 1. V gives up 2 bases and J gives up 6 bases, and the segment between their germline ends measures 3 bases. Peripheral blood samples were provided by related bone marrow donors on the day of marrow donation. Peripheral blood and bone marrow mononuclear cells were isolated by Ficoll-Hypaque density centrifugation and cryopreserved. Genomic DNA was the input for TRB sequencing, which was run either with the immunoSEQ assay at survey resolution or with the hsTCRB kit. The study's processing was this. The immunoSEQ software handled the initial read processing, while the LymphoSeq R package was used for the repertoire analyses. For each TRB dataset, clonality was calculated as 1 minus normalized Shannon entropy, and the Gini coefficient was computed as well. To infer phenotypes in unsorted samples, TRB sequences from sorted subsets of the recipient or donor were mapped onto the unsorted samples of the same recipient. TCRdb took over this immuneACCESS table, retaining in-frame rearrangements with V and J assigned. Such tables are incomplete; in checked studies, under half of the missing clones stem from an unresolved V gene, and the remainder is unexplained. The DNA was the basis for D and trimming; V, J and clone size are from that table. The sample contains 45,000 or so clones, approximately 90% of them found a single time. The top ten clones comprise less than 3.5% of the sample.

The full study reports these points: Across 45 or so patients, TRB clonality was highly associated with recipient CMV seropositivity and CMV reactivation, and PTCy diversity was similar to diversity in CNI/methotrexate controls. At 1-2 months, donor-recipient similarity was low but rose over the first year, and the later blood repertoires were often dominated by donor CD8+ memory clones. The TRB repertoires of T cells infiltrating skin or the GI tract showed only limited overlap with the TRB repertoires found in blood.

Concerning this clone itself: Its cognate antigen has yet to be identified. No qualities accompany the bases; no much larger clone lies one base away.

The receptor was isolated from a woman in her forties or fifties in good health and a related stem cell transplant donor. The rearrangement combines TRBV2 with TRBJ2-3, with the D gene call left open. Material for sequencing was PBMCs. The CDR3 region: CASSERDTQYF. The nucleotide sequence is given as TGTGCCAGCAGTGAACGGGATACGCAGTATTTT.